The present TCR beta chain was sequenced within a study of post-analysis software for immune sequencing data. This CDR3 region has 12 residues. The V segment lost 8 bases and the J segment 2 bases; nucleotides outside the gene matches: 0. CDR1 and CDR2 from the germline V gene are MNHNS and SASEGT. Concerning this clonotype itself: Its antigen is unidentified.

Included in the TCR beta cDNA libraries were unique molecular identifiers. TCRdb redid the calling of the PCR reads with MiXCR, one entry per CDR3 protein. The sample shows 600,000 to 700,000 distinct CDR3 sequences, roughly three fifths of them seen only once. Study results and caveats: Patients with multiple sclerosis recorded significantly lower normalized Chao1 diversity than controls, the study found. Patients carried roughly 5 TRBV segments more frequently than controls did, and TRBV5-6, TRBV5-1 and TRBV20-1 were among them.

The sample taken for sequencing was blood. The TCR originated in a girl aged 2 to 9 with multiple sclerosis. The V and J genes are TRBV6-1 and TRBJ2-5; 9 nucleotides agree with TRBD1. CDR3 coding DNA: TGTGCCAGCGACAGGGGGCAAGAGACCCAGTACTTC. Protein: CASDRGQETQYF.